This T cell receptor beta chain comes out of a study of technical replicates of blood from several donors. Clones were sequenced by immunoSEQ multiplex PCR, and TCRdb holds only the in-frame ones, with some missing. The data contain 65,000 to 90,000 clones, approximately 94% of them singletons. CDR3 length: 14 amino acids. V lost 5 bases to trimming and J lost 2 bases; unmatched junction nucleotides: 5. Germline CDR1 reads MNHEY; CDR2 reads SMNVEV (reference sequence). The origin of this receptor is a human donor in good health. Sequenced material: T cells isolated from PBMCs. The genes are TRBV27 and TRBJ1-2; 7 bases fit TRBD1. CDR3 sequence: CASSNRGSNYGYTF. The CDR3 DNA is TGTGCCAGCAGTAACAGGGGAAGCAACTATGGCTACACCTTC.